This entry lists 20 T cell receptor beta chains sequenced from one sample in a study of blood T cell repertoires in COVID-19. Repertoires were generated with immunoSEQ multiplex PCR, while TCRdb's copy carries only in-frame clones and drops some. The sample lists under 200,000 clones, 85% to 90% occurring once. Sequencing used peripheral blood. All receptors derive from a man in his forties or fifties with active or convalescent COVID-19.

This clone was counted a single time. The CDR3 DNA sequence: TGTGCCAGCAGCGGCGTCCCGGGACAGGATAGGAGTGAAAAACTGTTTTTT. This encodes CASSGVPGQDRSEKLFF. The chain joins TRBV9 to TRBJ1-4; 8 positions match TRBD1. This CDR3 is 17 amino acids long. CDR1 and CDR2 from the germline V gene are SGDLS and YYNGEE. The V gene end was trimmed by 3 bases and the J gene end by 7 bases; junction bases not matched to a gene: 14. The full variable domain, with the rest looked up from reference TRBV9 and TRBJ1-4, is DSGVTQTPKHLITATGQRVTLRCSPRSGDLSVYWYQQSLDQGLQFLIQYYNGEERAKGNILERFSAQQFPDLHSELNLSSLELGDSALYFCASSGVPGQDRSEKLFFGSGTQLSVL.

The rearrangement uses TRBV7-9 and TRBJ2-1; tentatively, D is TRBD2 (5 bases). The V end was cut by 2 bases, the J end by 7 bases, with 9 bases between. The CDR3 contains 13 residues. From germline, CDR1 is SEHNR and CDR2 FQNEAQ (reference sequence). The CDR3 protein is CASSLIPGNEQFF. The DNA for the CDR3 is TGTGCCAGCAGCTTAATTCCGGGGAATGAGCAGTTCTTC.

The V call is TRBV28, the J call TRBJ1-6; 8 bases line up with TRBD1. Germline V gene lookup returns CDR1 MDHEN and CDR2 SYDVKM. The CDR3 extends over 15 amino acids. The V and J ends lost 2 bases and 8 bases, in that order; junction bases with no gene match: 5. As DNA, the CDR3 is TGTGCCAGCAGTTTAGCGGACAGGGTCGATTCACCCCTCCACTTT. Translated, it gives CASSLADRVDSPLHF.

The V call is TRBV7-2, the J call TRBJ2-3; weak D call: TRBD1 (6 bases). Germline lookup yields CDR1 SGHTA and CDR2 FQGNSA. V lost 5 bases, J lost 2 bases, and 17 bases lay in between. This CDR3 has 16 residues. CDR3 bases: TGTGCCAGCAGCCGGTCGACAGGAGACACCACAGATACGCAGTATTTT. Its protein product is CASSRSTGDTTDTQYF.

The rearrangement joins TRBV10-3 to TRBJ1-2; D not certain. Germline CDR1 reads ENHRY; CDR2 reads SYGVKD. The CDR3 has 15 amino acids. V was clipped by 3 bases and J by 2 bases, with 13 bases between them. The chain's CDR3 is CAISDHKDVNYGYTF. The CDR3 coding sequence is TGTGCCATCAGTGACCACAAAGATGTGAACTATGGCTACACCTTC.

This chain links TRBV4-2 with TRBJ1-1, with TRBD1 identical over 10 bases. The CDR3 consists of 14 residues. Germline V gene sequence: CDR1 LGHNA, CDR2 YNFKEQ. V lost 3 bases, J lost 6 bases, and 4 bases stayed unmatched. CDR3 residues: CASSQGQGKPEAFF. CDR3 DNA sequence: TGTGCCAGCAGCCAGGGACAGGGGAAACCTGAAGCTTTCTTT.

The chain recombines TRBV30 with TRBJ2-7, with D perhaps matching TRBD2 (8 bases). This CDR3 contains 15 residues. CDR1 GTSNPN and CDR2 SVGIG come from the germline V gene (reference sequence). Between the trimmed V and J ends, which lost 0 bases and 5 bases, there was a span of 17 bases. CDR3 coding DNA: TGTGCCTGGAGTGTCTCGGGAGGGGGCAAGGACGAGCAGTACTTC. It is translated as CAWSVSGGGKDEQYF.

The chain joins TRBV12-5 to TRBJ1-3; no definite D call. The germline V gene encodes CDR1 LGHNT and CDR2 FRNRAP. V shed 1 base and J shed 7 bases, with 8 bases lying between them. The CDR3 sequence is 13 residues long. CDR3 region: CASGLALRNTIYF. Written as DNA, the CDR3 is TGTGCTAGTGGTTTGGCACTGCGTAACACCATATATTTT.

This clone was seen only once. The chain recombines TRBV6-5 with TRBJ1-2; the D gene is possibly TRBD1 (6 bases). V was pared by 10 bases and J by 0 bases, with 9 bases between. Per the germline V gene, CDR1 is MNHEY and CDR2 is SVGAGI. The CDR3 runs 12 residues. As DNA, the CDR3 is TGTGCCATCTACAGGGCTAACTATGGCTACACCTTC. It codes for CAIYRANYGYTF.

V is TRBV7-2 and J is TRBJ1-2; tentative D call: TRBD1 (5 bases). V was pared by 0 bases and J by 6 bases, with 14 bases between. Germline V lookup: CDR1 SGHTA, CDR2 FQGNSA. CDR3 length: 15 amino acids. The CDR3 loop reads CASSLAGRGVHGYTF. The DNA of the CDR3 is TGTGCCAGCAGCTTAGCGGGGAGGGGTGTGCATGGCTACACCTTC. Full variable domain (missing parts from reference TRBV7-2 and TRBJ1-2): GAGVSQSPSNKVTEKGKDVELRCDPISGHTALYWYRQSLGQGLEFLIYFQGNSAPDKSGLPSDRFSAERTGGSVSTLTIQRTQQEDSAVYLCASSLAGRGVHGYTFGSGTRLTVV.

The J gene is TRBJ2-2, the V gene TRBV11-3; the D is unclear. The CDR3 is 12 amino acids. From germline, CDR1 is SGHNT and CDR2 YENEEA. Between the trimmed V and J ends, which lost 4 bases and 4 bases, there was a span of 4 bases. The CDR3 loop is CASSYGTGELFF. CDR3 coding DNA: TGTGCCAGCAGCTACGGCACCGGGGAGCTGTTTTTT.

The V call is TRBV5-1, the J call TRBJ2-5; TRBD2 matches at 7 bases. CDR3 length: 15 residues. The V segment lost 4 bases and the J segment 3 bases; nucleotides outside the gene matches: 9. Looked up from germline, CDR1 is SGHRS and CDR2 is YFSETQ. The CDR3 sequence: CASSASGTMEETQYF. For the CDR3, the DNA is TGCGCCAGCAGCGCATCCGGGACTATGGAAGAGACCCAGTACTTC.

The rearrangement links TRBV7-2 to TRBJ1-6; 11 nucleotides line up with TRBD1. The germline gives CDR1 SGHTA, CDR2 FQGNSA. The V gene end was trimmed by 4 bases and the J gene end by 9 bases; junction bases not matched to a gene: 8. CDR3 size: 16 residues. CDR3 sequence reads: CASSSGQGGAFSPLHF. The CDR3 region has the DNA TGTGCCAGCAGCTCGGGACAGGGGGGTGCCTTTTCACCCCTCCACTTT.

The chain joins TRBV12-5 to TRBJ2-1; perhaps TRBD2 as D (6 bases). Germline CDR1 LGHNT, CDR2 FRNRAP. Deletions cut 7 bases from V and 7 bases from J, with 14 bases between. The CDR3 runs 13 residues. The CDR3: CASAVGRGNEQFF. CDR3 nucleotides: TGTGCTAGTGCCGTGGGACGGGGGAATGAGCAGTTCTTC.

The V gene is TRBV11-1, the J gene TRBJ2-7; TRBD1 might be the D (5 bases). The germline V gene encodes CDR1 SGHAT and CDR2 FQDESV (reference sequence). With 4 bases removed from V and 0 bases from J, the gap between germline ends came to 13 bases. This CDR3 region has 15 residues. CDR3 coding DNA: TGTGCCAGCAGCTCTAAGGCGACAGCCTCCTACGAGCAGTACTTC. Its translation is CASSSKATASYEQYF.

CDR3 nucleotide sequence: TGTGCCAGCAGTCGACTCCTGAACACTGAAGCTTTCTTT. Protein: CASSRLLNTEAFF. The V and J genes are TRBV28 and TRBJ1-1; D gene unclear. From germline, CDR1 is MDHEN and CDR2 SYDVKM. The length of the CDR3 is 13 residues. V was clipped by 5 bases and J by 0 bases, with 7 bases between them.

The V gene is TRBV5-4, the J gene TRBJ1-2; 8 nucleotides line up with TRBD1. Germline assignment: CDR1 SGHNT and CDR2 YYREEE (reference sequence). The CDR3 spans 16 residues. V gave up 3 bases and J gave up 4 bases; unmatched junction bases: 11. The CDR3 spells CASSSSRTGKTYGYTF. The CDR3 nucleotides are TGTGCCAGCAGCTCGTCGCGGACAGGGAAAACCTATGGCTACACCTTC.

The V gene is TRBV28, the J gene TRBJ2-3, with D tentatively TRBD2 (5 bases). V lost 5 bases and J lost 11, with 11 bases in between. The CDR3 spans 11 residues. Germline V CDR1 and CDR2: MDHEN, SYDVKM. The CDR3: CASSRGFGQYF. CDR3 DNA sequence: TGTGCCAGCAGTCGGGGATTTGGGCAGTATTTT.

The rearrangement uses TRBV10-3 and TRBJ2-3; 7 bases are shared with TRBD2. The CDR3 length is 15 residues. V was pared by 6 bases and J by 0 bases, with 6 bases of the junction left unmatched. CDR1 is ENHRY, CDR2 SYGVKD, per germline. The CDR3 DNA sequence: TGTGCCATCAGAGAACTAGCGACTAGCACAGATACGCAGTATTTT. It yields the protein CAIRELATSTDTQYF.

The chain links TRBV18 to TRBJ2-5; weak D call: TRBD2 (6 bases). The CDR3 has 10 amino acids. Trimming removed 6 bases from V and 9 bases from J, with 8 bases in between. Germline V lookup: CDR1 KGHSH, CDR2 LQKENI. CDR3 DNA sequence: TGTGCCAGCTCGGGCGGGGCCCAGTACTTC. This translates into CASSGGAQYF.